These 6 T cell receptor beta chains were sequenced from one sample in a study of cytomegalovirus exposure and HLA in healthy donors. It was with 60 Vbeta and 13 Jbeta primers that the PCR ran. TCRdb's copy holds only in-frame clones and misses some; the assay was immunoSEQ multiplex PCR. The sample contains about 190,000 clones, about four fifths of which appear only once. The material sequenced was PBMCs. These receptor sequences come from a male donor in good health and CMV-seronegative.

CDR3 sequence: CASSYLAGGNYGYTF. CDR3 sequence (DNA): TGTGCCAGCAGTTATCTTGCAGGGGGCAACTATGGCTACACCTTC. The chain uses TRBV6-5 and TRBJ1-2; TRBD1 matches at 8 bases. V shed 3 bases and J 2 bases; nucleotides not matched to a gene: 5. Germline-derived CDR1 and CDR2 are MNHEY and SVGAGI. This CDR3 has 15 amino acids.

A few counts support this clone. The chain recombines TRBV29-1 with TRBJ2-2; D is uncertain. Trimming took off 0 bases at V and 0 bases at J, with 8 bases between the two ends. The CDR3 sequence is 15 residues long. CDR1 SQVTM and CDR2 ANQGSEA come from the germline V gene. The CDR3: CSVEERQSNTGELFF. CDR3 DNA sequence: TGCAGCGTTGAAGAGAGGCAGTCGAACACCGGGGAGCTGTTTTTT.

This chain joins TRBV19 and TRBJ1-2; 8 bases line up with TRBD1. Germline CDR1 LNHDA, CDR2 SQIVND (reference sequence). The V and J ends lost 5 bases and 0 bases, in that order; junction bases with no gene match: 5. CDR3 size: 15 residues. The CDR3 reads CASSPGQGTNYGYTF. In DNA, the CDR3 is TGTGCCAGTAGTCCAGGACAGGGAACTAACTATGGCTACACCTTC. The complete variable domain, with remaining parts taken from reference TRBV19 and TRBJ1-2, reads DGGITQSPKYLFRKEGQNVTLSCEQNLNHDAMYWYRQDPGQGLRLIYYSQIVNDFQKGDIAEGYSVSREKKESFPLTVTSAQKNPTAFYLCASSPGQGTNYGYTFGSGTRLTVV.

The chain couples TRBV7-8 to TRBJ1-4, with D possibly being TRBD1 (6 bases). V was pared by 2 bases and J by 7 bases, with 11 bases between. Germline V gene sequence: CDR1 SGHVS, CDR2 FQNEAQ. The CDR3 covers 14 residues. The CDR3 reads CASSLHGGSEKLFF. The CDR3 nucleotides are TGTGCCAGCAGCTTACATGGGGGCAGTGAAAAACTGTTTTTT.

As concerns this clone: Other nucleotide sequences in the sample specify the same CDR3. This chain connects TRBV7-9 to TRBJ2-7; 7 nucleotides line up with TRBD1. V dropped 4 bases and J dropped 4; count of bases not matched to a gene: 1. In germline, CDR1 is SEHNR, CDR2 FQNEAQ (reference sequence). The CDR3 spans 12 residues. CDR3 sequence: CASSSTGYEQYF. The CDR3 DNA sequence: TGTGCCAGCAGCTCGACAGGGTACGAGCAGTACTTC.

The chain combines TRBV7-2 with TRBJ2-3; D is uncertain. CDR1 and CDR2 from the germline V gene are SGHTA and FQGNSA. The CDR3 consists of 16 residues. Trimming cost V 5 bases and J 1 base, with 16 bases left between them. The CDR3 DNA reads as TGTGCCAGCAGCAACGTCTTTTGGGCCGGCACAGATACGCAGTATTTT. It yields the protein CASSNVFWAGTDTQYF. Supplemented by reference TRBV7-2 and TRBJ2-3, the full variable domain reads GAGVSQSPSNKVTEKGKDVELRCDPISGHTALYWYRQSLGQGLEFLIYFQGNSAPDKSGLPSDRFSAERTGGSVSTLTIQRTQQEDSAVYLCASSNVFWAGTDTQYFGPGTRLTVL.